The following is a T cell receptor (beta chain) sequence with its context. Data came from immunoSEQ multiplex PCR; TCRdb stores just in-frame clones and leaves some out. This table holds approximately 130,000 clones, about 85% found once. The data were taken from a study of blood T cell repertoires in COVID-19. CDR1 and CDR2 from the germline V gene are SGHRS and YFSETQ. V was clipped by 4 bases and J by 3 bases; unmatched bases: 3. CDR3 length: 13 amino acids. V is TRBV5-1 and J is TRBJ1-2, with TRBD1 identical over 7 bases. This receptor was taken from a human donor in a cohort sampled during active COVID-19. Sequenced material: peripheral blood. The CDR3 sequence is CASSRTGDYGYTF. The DNA of the CDR3 is TGCGCCAGCAGCAGGACAGGAGACTATGGCTACACCTTC.